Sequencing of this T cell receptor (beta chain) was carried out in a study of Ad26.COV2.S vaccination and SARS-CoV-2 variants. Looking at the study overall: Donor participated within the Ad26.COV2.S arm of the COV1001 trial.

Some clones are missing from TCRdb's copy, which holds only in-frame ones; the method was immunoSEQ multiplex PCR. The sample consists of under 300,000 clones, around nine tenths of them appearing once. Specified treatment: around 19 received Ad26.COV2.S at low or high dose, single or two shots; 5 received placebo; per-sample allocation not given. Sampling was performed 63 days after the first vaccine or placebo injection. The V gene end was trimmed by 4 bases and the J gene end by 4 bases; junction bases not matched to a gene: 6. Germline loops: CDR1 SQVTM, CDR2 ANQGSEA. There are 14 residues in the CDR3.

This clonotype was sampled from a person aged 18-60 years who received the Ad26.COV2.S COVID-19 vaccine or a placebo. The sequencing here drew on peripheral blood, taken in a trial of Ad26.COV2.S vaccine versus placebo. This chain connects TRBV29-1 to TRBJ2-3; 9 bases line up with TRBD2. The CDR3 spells CSVVGTSRADTQYF. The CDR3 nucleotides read TGCAGCGTTGTTGGGACTAGCAGGGCAGATACGCAGTATTTT.